What follows describes a single T cell receptor beta chain. The record originates from a study of blood T cell repertoires in COVID-19. The overall study: T cells, B-cell-depleted T cells, or PBMCs provided the cDNA or gDNA that served as material.

This CDR3 has 14 amino acids. CDR1 and CDR2 (germline): ENHRY, SYGVKD. Assay used: immunoSEQ multiplex PCR; TCRdb lists only in-frame clones, some missing. The sample holds tens of thousands of clones, 86% seen once. The receptor comes from a man aged 45-60 years with active COVID-19. The chain employs TRBV10-3 and TRBJ2-3; possibly TRBD2 for D (5 bases). Material: peripheral blood. CDR3 region: CAAKVSGFTDTQYF. CDR3 nucleotide sequence: TGTGCTGCTAAGGTTTCGGGGTTCACAGATACGCAGTATTTT.